This TCR beta chain was found in a study of cytomegalovirus exposure and HLA in healthy donors. Comments on this clone: What it recognizes is unknown.

With 60 Vbeta and 13 Jbeta primers, the PCR was carried out. This table comes from immunoSEQ multiplex PCR, and its TCRdb copy is limited to in-frame clones, with some not included. The sample records about 170,000 clones, approximately 79% being singletons. V lost 5 bases and J 8 bases, leaving 19 bases between the germline ends. This CDR3 is 15 amino acids long. Per germline, CDR1 ENHRY and CDR2 SYGVKD. Study results and limitations: The investigators catalogued 150 or so TCR beta chains as cytomegalovirus-associated. What TCR beta sequences reportedly achieved was accurate prediction of HLA-A and HLA-B alleles in most subjects. A later analysis showed HLA-associated TCR beta chains outstripping equally common others in clonal expansion.

The V gene is TRBV10-3, the J gene TRBJ1-5, with D tentatively TRBD1 (5 bases). Sequencing used PBMCs. The receptor's source is a man aged 40-49 years in good health and CMV-seropositive. CDR3 DNA: TGTGCCATCAGTACCACAGGAATATCGCGTGAGCCCCAGCATTTT. It codes for CAISTTGISREPQHF.